This T cell receptor (beta chain) appears in the sequencing data of a study of PD-1 blockade in classical Hodgkin lymphoma. The CDR3 loop spans 15 amino acids. V shed 0 bases and J shed 6 bases, with 13 bases lying between them. Per the germline V gene, CDR1 is SGHRS and CDR2 is YFSETQ. All trial patients relapsed after autologous stem cell transplantation. Patients showed best responses of complete response, partial response or progressive disease. Profiled with immunoSEQ multiplex PCR; TCRdb holds only in-frame clones, not every one. This sample yields 75,000 to 100,000 clones, of which around 81% are seen a single time; roughly 15% belongs to the top ten. Study outcomes and limitations: Patients starting nivolumab under 1 year after ASCT were excluded. Complete responders' diversity at baseline resembled that of newly diagnosed patients.

Comments on this clone: Its cognate antigen is unknown.

This sequence joins TRBV5-1 and TRBJ1-5, with D possibly being TRBD1 (6 bases). The receptor comes from a human donor with classical Hodgkin lymphoma. This specimen was peripheral blood mononuclear cells (PBMCs), taken before the second cycle of nivolumab. In nucleotides, the CDR3 is TGCGCCAGCAGCTTGGTGGCCGGGGGCGGTCAGCCCCAGCATTTT. This codes for CASSLVAGGGQPQHF. Based on the CDR3 plus reference TRBV5-1 and TRBJ1-5, the full variable domain is KAGVTQTPRYLIKTRGQQVTLSCSPISGHRSVSWYQQTPGQGLQFLFEYFSETQRNKGNFPGRFSGRQFSNSRSEMNVSTLELGDSALYLCASSLVAGGGQPQHFGDGTRLSIL.